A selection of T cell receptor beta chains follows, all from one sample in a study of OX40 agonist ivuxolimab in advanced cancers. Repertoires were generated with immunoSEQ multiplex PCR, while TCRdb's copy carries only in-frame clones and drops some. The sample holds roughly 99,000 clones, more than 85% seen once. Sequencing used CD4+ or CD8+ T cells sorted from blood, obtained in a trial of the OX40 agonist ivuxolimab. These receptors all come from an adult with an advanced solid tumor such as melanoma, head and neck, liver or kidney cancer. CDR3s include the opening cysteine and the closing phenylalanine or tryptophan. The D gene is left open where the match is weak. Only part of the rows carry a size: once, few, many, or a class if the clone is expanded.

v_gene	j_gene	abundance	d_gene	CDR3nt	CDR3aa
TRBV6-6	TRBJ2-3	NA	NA	TGTGCCAGCAGGTACGGACAGATTACAGATACGCAGTATTTT	CASRYGQITDTQYF
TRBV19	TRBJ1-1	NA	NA	TGTGCCAGTACCCCCCGGGGGGTACGGGGGAACACTGAAGCTTTCTTT	CASTPRGVRGNTEAFF
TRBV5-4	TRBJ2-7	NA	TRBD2	TGTGCCAGCAGCCAAGATCGTACTAGCGGGGCCTACGAGCAGTACTTC	CASSQDRTSGAYEQYF
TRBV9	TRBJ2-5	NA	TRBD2	TGTGCCAGCAGCTCCGGACTAGATCAAGAGACCCAGTACTTC	CASSSGLDQETQYF
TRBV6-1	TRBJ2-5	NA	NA	TGTGCCAGCAGTGAAGATGGGCTGAACCAAGAGACCCAGTACTTC	CASSEDGLNQETQYF
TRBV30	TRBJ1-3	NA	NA	TGTGCCTGGAGTGTTTTCCCCCCTGGAAACACCATATATTTT	CAWSVFPPGNTIYF
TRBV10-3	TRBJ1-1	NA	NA	TGTGCCATCAGTGAAGGCAGGGCGAACACTGAAGCTTTCTTT	CAISEGRANTEAFF
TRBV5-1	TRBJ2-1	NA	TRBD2	TGCGCCAGCGAAAGGACTAGCGGAAACAATGAGCAGTTCTTC	CASERTSGNNEQFF
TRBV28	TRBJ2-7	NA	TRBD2	TGTGCCAGCTCCCCCGCGAGCGGGAGGGTTGTGAACTACGAGCAGTACTTC	CASSPASGRVVNYEQYF
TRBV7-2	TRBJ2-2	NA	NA	TGTGCCAGCAGCTTAGTGATTTGGGGAACCGGGACACCTACCGGGGAGCTGTTTTTT	CASSLVIWGTGTPTGELFF
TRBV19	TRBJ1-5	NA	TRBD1	TGTGCCAGTAGTTCACGGACAGGGTTTGATCAGCCCCAGCATTTT	CASSSRTGFDQPQHF
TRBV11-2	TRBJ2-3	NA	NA	TGTGCCAGCAGCTTAGAGGCAGCAAATACGCAGTATTTT	CASSLEAANTQYF
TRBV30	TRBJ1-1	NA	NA	TGTGCCTGGAGTGTCAGGGGACCTAGCGAAGCTTTCTTT	CAWSVRGPSEAFF
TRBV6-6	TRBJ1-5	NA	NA	TGTGCCAGCAGTTACGATTACAATCAGCCCCAGCATTTT	CASSYDYNQPQHF
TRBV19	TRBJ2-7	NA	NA	TGTGCCAGTAGTATACAAGGGACCTTCTCCTACGAGCAGTACTTC	CASSIQGTFSYEQYF
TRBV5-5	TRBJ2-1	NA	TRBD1	TGTGCCAGCAGCCCGACAGGGATCTATGAGCAGTTCTTC	CASSPTGIYEQFF
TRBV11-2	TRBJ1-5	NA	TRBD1	TGTGCCAGCAGCAAGGGGGGACAGGGGCGACAGCCCCAGCATTTT	CASSKGGQGRQPQHF
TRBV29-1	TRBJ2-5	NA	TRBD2	TGCAGCGTTGAAGAGTGGGGGGGACGGGCGGCAGAGACCCAGTACTTC	CSVEEWGGRAAETQYF
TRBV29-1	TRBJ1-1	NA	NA	TGCAGCGTTGTAGCCCAGGGAGGGACTGAAGCTTTCTTT	CSVVAQGGTEAFF
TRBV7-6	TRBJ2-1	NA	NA	TGTGCCAGCAGCTTAGTGGGTGTTTACAATGAGCAGTTCTTC	CASSLVGVYNEQFF
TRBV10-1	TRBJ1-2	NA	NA	TGCGCCAGCAGTGACCGTGGGATTCCGGTTCCCTATGGCTACACCTTC	CASSDRGIPVPYGYTF
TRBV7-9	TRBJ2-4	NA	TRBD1	TGTGCCAGCAGCTCTGGGACAGGGGAGTACATTCAGTACTTC	CASSSGTGEYIQYF
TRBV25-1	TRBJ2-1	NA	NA	TGTGCCAGCAGTATCCTTGGGGGGACCTACAATGAGCAGTTCTTC	CASSILGGTYNEQFF
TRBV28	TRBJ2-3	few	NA	TGTGCCAGCAGTCCCAACCCCGGACTGGCAGATACGCAGTATTTT	CASSPNPGLADTQYF
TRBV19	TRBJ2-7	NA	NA	TGTGCCAGTAGTTTCCTGAATTCCTACGAGCAGTACTTC	CASSFLNSYEQYF
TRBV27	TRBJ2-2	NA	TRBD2	TGTGCCAGCAGTTTCCTTCGGGAGGCCTCGAACACCGGGGAGCTGTTTTTT	CASSFLREASNTGELFF
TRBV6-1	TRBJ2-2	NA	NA	TGTGCCAGCAGTGAGGCTGGGGTAGGCGGGGAGCTGTTTTTT	CASSEAGVGGELFF
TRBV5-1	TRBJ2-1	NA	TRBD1	TGCGCCAGCAGCTTGGACAGGGGGACCTACAATGAGCAGTTCTTC	CASSLDRGTYNEQFF
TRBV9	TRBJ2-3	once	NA	TGTGCCAGCAGCGTAGAACCTAGCGAACCCACAGATACGCAGTATTTT	CASSVEPSEPTDTQYF
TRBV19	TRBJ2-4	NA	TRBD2	TGTGCCAGTAGCGTTGAGCGGGATGGGGGGTTAGTAGCCAAAAACATTCAGTACTTC	CASSVERDGGLVAKNIQYF
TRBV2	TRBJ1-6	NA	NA	TGTGCCAGTGACAGCTCCTATAATTCACCCCTCCACTTT	CASDSSYNSPLHF
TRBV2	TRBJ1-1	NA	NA	TGTGCCAGCAGCCCCACACAGGGGAACACTGAAGCTTTCTTT	CASSPTQGNTEAFF
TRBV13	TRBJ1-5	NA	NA	TGTGCCAGCAGCTCCGGTCACAAGCCCCAGCATTTT	CASSSGHKPQHF
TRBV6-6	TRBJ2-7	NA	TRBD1	TGTGCCAGCAGCCACAGGGGCCAATCCTACGAGCAGTACTTC	CASSHRGQSYEQYF
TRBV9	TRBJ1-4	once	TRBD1	TGTGCCAGCAACCCGGGACAGCGAGATGAAAAACTGTTTTTT	CASNPGQRDEKLFF
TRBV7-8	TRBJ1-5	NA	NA	TGTGCCAGCAGCTTAGCGGACGATCAGCCCCAGCATTTT	CASSLADDQPQHF
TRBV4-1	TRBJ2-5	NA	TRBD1	TGCGCCAGCAGCCAAGGGACAGGTCCTCAAGAGACCCAGTACTTC	CASSQGTGPQETQYF
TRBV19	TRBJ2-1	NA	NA	TGTGCCAGTAGTGTCCGATATCTTGAGCAGTTCTTC	CASSVRYLEQFF
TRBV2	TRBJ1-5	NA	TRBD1	TGTGCCAGCAGTGTTGACAGGGCCCTTGGATCTTATAGCAATCAGCCCCAGCATTTT	CASSVDRALGSYSNQPQHF
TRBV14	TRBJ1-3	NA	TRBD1	TGTGCCAGCAGCCAAGCCGGACAGGGGACAGGAAACACCATATATTTT	CASSQAGQGTGNTIYF
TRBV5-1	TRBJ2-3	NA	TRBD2	TGCGCCAGCAGCTATAGCGGGGGAAGCACAGATACGCAGTATTTT	CASSYSGGSTDTQYF
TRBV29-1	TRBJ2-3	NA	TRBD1	TGCAGCGTTGAACATCACAGGGGAGATACGCAGTATTTT	CSVEHHRGDTQYF
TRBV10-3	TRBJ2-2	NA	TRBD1	TGTGCCATTCGACAGGGGAACACCGGGGAGCTGTTTTTT	CAIRQGNTGELFF
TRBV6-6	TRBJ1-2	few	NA	TGTGCCAGCAGGCAGGGAATTAGTGGCTACACCTTC	CASRQGISGYTF